A single sample is the source of the 4 T cell receptor beta chains below, sequenced in a study of Ad26.COV2.S vaccination and SARS-CoV-2 variants. Treatment in this sample: about 20 received Ad26.COV2.S at low or high dose, single or two shots; about 5 received placebo; per-sample allocation not given. After the first vaccine or placebo injection, samples were drawn on day 63. Profiled with immunoSEQ multiplex PCR; TCRdb holds only in-frame clones, not every one. The data hold roughly 510,000 clones, with roughly 87% observed a single time. This sample comprised peripheral blood, obtained in a trial of Ad26.COV2.S vaccine versus placebo. The receptors were gathered from a person aged 18 to 59 who received the Ad26.COV2.S COVID-19 vaccine or a placebo.

This clone was seen a single time. This chain joins TRBV7-2 and TRBJ2-2; 9 bases match TRBD2. Germline CDR1 and CDR2: SGHTA and FQGNSA. The ends lost 3 bases at V and 5 bases at J; junction bases unmatched: 4. CDR3 length: 15 residues. For the CDR3, the DNA is TGTGCCAGCAGCTTTAGCGGGAGCTTGACCGGGGAGCTGTTTTTT. As protein: CASSFSGSLTGELFF.

The chain is built from TRBV10-1 and TRBJ2-7; 7 positions agree with TRBD1. The V gene end was trimmed by 6 bases and the J gene end by 2 bases; junction bases not matched to a gene: 4. Germline loops: CDR1 WNHNN, CDR2 SYGVQD (reference sequence). CDR3 length: 13 residues. The CDR3 region has the DNA TGCGCCAGCAGACAAGGGACAGCCTACGAGCAGTACTTC. Translation gives CASRQGTAYEQYF.

The chain is built from TRBV4-2 and TRBJ2-3; D remains unclear. Trimming removed 4 bases from V and 2 bases from J, with 16 bases in between. This CDR3 has 16 amino acids. Germline assignment: CDR1 LGHNA and CDR2 YNFKEQ. The CDR3 DNA follows: TGTGCCAGCAGCCCCCGGGTTCTCGCGATCACAGATACGCAGTATTTT. Translated, it gives CASSPRVLAITDTQYF.

As concerns this clone: The same CDR3 can be traced to other DNA sequences in this sample. The rearrangement uses TRBV6-2 or TRBV6-3 and TRBJ1-5; D remains ambiguous. Trimming shortened V by 0 bases and J by 2 bases, and 5 bases separated the two germline ends. CDR1 is MNHEY and CDR2 is SVGEGT in the germline V gene. The CDR3 consists of 14 residues. CDR3 DNA sequence: TGTGCCAGCAGTTACTCAGGTGGCAATCAGCCCCAGCATTTT. Its protein is CASSYSGGNQPQHF.